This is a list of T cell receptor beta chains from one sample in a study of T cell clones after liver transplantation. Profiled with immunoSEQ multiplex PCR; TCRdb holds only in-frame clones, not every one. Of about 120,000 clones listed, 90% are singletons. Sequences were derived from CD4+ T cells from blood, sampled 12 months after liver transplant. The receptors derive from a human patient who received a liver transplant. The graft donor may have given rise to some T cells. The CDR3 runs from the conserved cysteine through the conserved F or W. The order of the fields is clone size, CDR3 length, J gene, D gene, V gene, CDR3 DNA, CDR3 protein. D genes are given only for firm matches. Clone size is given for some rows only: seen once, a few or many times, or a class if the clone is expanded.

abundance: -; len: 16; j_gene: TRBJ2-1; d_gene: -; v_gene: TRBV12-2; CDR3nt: TGTGCAAGTCGCTTAGGCGATTCGTACGGCCTCAATGAGCAGTTCTTC; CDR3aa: CASRLGDSYGLNEQFF
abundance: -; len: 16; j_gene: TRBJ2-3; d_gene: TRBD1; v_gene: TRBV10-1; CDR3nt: TGCGCCAGCAGGAACCGATCGGACAGGTTCATAGATACGCAGTATTTT; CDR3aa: CASRNRSDRFIDTQYF
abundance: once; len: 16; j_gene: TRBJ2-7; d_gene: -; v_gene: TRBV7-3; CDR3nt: TGTGCCAGCAGCTTAACTAGCGGCCATGCCCTATACGAGCAGTACTTC; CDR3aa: CASSLTSGHALYEQYF
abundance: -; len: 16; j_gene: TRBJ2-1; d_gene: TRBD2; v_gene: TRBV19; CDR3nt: TGTGCCAGTAGTCCTGGACTAGCGGGAGGGCTCTATGAGCAGTTCTTC; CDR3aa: CASSPGLAGGLYEQFF
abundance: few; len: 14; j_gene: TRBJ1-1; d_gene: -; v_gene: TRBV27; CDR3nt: TGTGCCAGCAGTTCCCCTTACACTGAAAGTGAAGCTTTCTTT; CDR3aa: CASSSPYTESEAFF
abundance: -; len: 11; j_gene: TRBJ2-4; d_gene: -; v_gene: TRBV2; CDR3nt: TGTGCCAGCAGAGGGGGTTACATTCAGTACTTC; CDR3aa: CASRGGYIQYF
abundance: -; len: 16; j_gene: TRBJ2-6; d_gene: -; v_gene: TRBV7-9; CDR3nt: TGTGCCAGCAGCTTAGGTGATCGCTCTGGGGCCAACGTCCTGACTTTC; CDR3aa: CASSLGDRSGANVLTF
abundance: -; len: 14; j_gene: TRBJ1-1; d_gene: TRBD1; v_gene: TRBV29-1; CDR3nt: TGCAGCGTAGGGACAGGGGGGCGGAACACTGAAGCTTTCTTT; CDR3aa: CSVGTGGRNTEAFF
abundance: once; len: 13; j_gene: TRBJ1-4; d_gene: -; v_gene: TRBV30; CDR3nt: TGTGCCTGGAGCTCTATCGGCCTCGAAAAACTGTTTTTT; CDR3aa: CAWSSIGLEKLFF
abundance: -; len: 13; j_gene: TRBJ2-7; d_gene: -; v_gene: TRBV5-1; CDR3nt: TGCGCCAGCAGGCAGGAGCCGCGTTACGAGCAGTACTTC; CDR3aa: CASRQEPRYEQYF
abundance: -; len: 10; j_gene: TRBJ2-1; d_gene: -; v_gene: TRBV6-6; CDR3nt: TGTGCCAGCGGAGAATCCTTGCGGTTCTTC; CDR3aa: CASGESLRFF
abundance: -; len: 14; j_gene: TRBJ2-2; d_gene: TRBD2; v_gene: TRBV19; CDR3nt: TGTGCCAGTAGTCCCGAGCGGGAGTCCGGGGAGCTGTTTTTT; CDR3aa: CASSPERESGELFF
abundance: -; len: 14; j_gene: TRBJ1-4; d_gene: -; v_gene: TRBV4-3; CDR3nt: TGCGCCAGCAGCCAATCGGGGGGCAGTGAAAAACTGTTTTTT; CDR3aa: CASSQSGGSEKLFF
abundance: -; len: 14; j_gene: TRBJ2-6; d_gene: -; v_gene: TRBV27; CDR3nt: TGTGCCAGCAGGCTTAACTCTGGGGCCAACGTCCTGACTTTC; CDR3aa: CASRLNSGANVLTF
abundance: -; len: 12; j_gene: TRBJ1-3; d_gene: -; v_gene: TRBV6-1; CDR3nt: TGTGCCAGCAGTGCCCCAGGAAACACCATATATTTT; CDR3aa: CASSAPGNTIYF
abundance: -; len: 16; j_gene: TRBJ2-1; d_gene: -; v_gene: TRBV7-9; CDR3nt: TGTGCCAGCAGCCCCGGGCGCTCTACCATCTACAATGAGCAGTTCTTC; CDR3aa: CASSPGRSTIYNEQFF
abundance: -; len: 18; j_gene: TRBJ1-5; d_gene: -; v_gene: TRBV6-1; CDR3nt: TGTGCCAGCAGTGTTGGGCACTCGGAGCACTTGTCCCCAGCGCCCCAGCATTTT; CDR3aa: CASSVGHSEHLSPAPQHF
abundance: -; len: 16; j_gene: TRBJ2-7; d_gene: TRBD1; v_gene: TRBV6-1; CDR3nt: TGTGCCAGCAGTGACATACGGGACAGGGGGCGCCACGAGCAGTACTTC; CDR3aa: CASSDIRDRGRHEQYF
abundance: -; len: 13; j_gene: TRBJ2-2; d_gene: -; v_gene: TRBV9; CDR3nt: TGTGCCAGCAGCGTAGCTACCCTCGGGGAGCTGTTTTTT; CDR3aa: CASSVATLGELFF
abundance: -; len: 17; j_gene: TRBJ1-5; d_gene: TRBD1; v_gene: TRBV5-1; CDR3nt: TGCGCCAGCAGCTTAGGGGTTGTTTGGGACAGGAATCAGCCCCAGCATTTT; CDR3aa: CASSLGVVWDRNQPQHF
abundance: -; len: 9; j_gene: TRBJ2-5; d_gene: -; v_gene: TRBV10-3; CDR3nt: TGTGCCATCAAACCGGGAGCGAACTTC; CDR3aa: CAIKPGANF
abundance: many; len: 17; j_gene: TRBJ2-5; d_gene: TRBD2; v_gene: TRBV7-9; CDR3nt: TGTGCCAGCAGCTTAGCGCATATAGCGGGGGGTCAAGAGACCCAGTACTTC; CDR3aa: CASSLAHIAGGQETQYF
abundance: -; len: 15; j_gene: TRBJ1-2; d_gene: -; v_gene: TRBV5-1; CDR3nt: TGCGCCAGCAGCAGTGACCCGGACAGCTACTATGGCTACACCTTC; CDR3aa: CASSSDPDSYYGYTF